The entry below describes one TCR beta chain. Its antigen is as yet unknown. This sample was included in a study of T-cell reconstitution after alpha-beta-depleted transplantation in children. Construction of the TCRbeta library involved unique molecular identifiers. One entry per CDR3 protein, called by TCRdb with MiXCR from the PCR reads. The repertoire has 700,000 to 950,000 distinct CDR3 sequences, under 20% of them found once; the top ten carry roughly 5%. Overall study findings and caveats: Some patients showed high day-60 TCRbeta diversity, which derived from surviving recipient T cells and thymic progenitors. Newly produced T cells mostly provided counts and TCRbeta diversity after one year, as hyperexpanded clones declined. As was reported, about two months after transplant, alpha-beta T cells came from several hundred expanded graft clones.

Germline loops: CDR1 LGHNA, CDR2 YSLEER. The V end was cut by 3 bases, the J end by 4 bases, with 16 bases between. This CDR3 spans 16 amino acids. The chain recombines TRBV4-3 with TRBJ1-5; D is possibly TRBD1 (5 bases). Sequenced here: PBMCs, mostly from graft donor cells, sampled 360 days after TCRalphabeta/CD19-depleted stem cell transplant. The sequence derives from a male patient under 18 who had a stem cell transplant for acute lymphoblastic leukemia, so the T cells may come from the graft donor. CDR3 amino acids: CASSHPPGGGNQPQHF. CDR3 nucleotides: TGCGCCAGCAGCCACCCCCCAGGTGGGGGGAATCAGCCCCAGCATTTT.